These T cell receptor beta chains were read from a single sample in a study of cytomegalovirus exposure and HLA in healthy donors. TCRdb keeps only in-frame clones here, not all; method: immunoSEQ multiplex PCR. Found here are about 130,000 clones, roughly four fifths of them singletons; the top ten hold 1.9%. Sequencing was done on a sample of PBMCs. The receptors originated from a man aged 45-65 years in good health and CMV-seronegative. The CDR3 runs from the conserved cysteine through the conserved F or W. The order of the fields is CDR3 length, V gene, J gene, clone size, CDR3 protein. Not all rows give a size; the values are once, few, many and, for expanded clones, a class.

len: 15
v_gene: TRBV25-1
j_gene: TRBJ2-1
abundance: NA
CDR3aa: CASSEHRGSYNEQFF

len: 16
v_gene: TRBV5-1
j_gene: TRBJ2-1
abundance: NA
CDR3aa: CASSYNSGRSYNEQFF

len: 15
v_gene: TRBV7-2
j_gene: TRBJ1-2
abundance: once
CDR3aa: CASSWRVTASYGYTF

len: 18
v_gene: TRBV4-2
j_gene: TRBJ1-4
abundance: NA
CDR3aa: CASSHRPGTGDRGEKLFF

len: 16
v_gene: TRBV15
j_gene: TRBJ1-5
abundance: once
CDR3aa: CATRGTGDRSNQPQHF

len: 14
v_gene: TRBV18
j_gene: TRBJ1-2
abundance: once
CDR3aa: CASSRGPSNYGYTF

len: 15
v_gene: TRBV14
j_gene: TRBJ1-3
abundance: few
CDR3aa: CASSQDFLSGNTIYF

len: 15
v_gene: TRBV7-2
j_gene: TRBJ2-2
abundance: NA
CDR3aa: CASSLGRRATGELFF

len: 15
v_gene: TRBV18
j_gene: TRBJ2-4
abundance: NA
CDR3aa: CASSPPGQNKNIQYF

len: 13
v_gene: TRBV5-1
j_gene: NA
abundance: NA
CDR3aa: CASSLGGLYEQYF

len: 14
v_gene: TRBV5-4
j_gene: TRBJ1-4
abundance: NA
CDR3aa: CASSRGGREEKLFF

len: 16
v_gene: TRBV7-6
j_gene: TRBJ1-4
abundance: NA
CDR3aa: CASSLATGLRGEKLFF

len: 13
v_gene: TRBV6-1
j_gene: TRBJ2-5
abundance: few
CDR3aa: CASRLSGQETQYF

len: 17
v_gene: TRBV5-1
j_gene: TRBJ2-2
abundance: NA
CDR3aa: CASSYVPRPRDTGELFF

len: 14
v_gene: TRBV30
j_gene: TRBJ2-7
abundance: NA
CDR3aa: CAWSTLPSPYEQYF

len: 14
v_gene: TRBV4-3
j_gene: TRBJ1-3
abundance: NA
CDR3aa: CASSQDSSGNTIYF

len: 13
v_gene: TRBV5-1
j_gene: TRBJ1-2
abundance: NA
CDR3aa: CASRLREREGYTF

len: 15
v_gene: TRBV5-1
j_gene: TRBJ1-2
abundance: NA
CDR3aa: CASSLALTGERGYTF

len: 13
v_gene: TRBV5-1
j_gene: TRBJ1-1
abundance: NA
CDR3aa: CASRSTGNTEAFF

len: 16
v_gene: TRBV2
j_gene: TRBJ1-1
abundance: NA
CDR3aa: CASTPEAAAVNTEAFF

len: 16
v_gene: TRBV21-1
j_gene: TRBJ1-1
abundance: NA
CDR3aa: CASIRTGEGMNTEAFF

len: 17
v_gene: TRBV7-2
j_gene: TRBJ1-2
abundance: NA
CDR3aa: CASRGLGDSSRNYGYTF